The next 16 T cell receptor beta chains were all read from a single sample in a study of T cells in Graves' hyperthyroidism and ophthalmopathy. What was amplified from RNA transcripts were TCR beta CDR3 regions. In the first-round RT-PCR of the TCR CDR3, the HTBI primer set was used. Via MiXCR, TCRdb re-called the multiplex PCR reads, giving one row per CDR3 protein. The table includes approximately 620,000 distinct CDR3 sequences, over 11% detected once. The sample comprised blood. Source of these receptors: a woman in her twenties or thirties with Graves' hyperthyroidism that later progressed to Graves' ophthalmopathy.

This clonotype was detected once. A read error may be the cause here, since a much bigger clone is one base away. The chain recombines TRBV2 with TRBJ2-7; D possibly corresponds to TRBD2 (6 bases). The CDR3 loop spans 12 amino acids. Between the trimmed V and J ends, which lost 4 bases and 7 bases, there was a span of 11 bases. Germline CDR1 SNHLY, CDR2 FYNNEI. CDR3 sequence reads: CASSARAGEQYF. In DNA form, the CDR3 reads TGTGCCAGCAGTGCCAGGGCGGGGGAGCAGTACTTC.

As regards this clonotype: Possible read error: a much larger clone is one base away. The rearrangement links TRBV28 to TRBJ2-7; D remains unclear. CDR1 is MDHEN and CDR2 is SYDVKM in the germline V gene. The CDR3 sequence is 12 residues long. Trimming shortened V by 3 bases and J by 3 bases, and 6 bases separated the two germline ends. The CDR3: CASSFYSYEQYF. Here the CDR3 DNA reads TGTGCCAGCAGTTTTTACAGCTACGAGCAGTACTTC.

This clonotype was recorded at least ten times. The chain carries TRBV7-2 and TRBJ2-7; tentative D call: TRBD1 (6 bases). Trimming took off 3 bases at V and 5 bases at J, with 14 bases between the two ends. The CDR3 extends over 14 amino acids. CDR1 SGHTA and CDR2 FQGNSA come from the germline V gene. The CDR3 DNA follows: TGTGCCAGCAGCTTTCCCACAGGGAGAGACGAGCAGTACTTC. Encoded protein: CASSFPTGRDEQYF.

In this sample, this clonotype turned up a few times. This chain links TRBV20-1 with TRBJ2-3; no firm D call. Germline V gene lookup returns CDR1 DFQATT and CDR2 SNEGSKA (reference sequence). Trimming pared 4 bases from V and 5 bases from J, leaving 7 bases between. The CDR3 length is 11 residues. In nucleotides, the CDR3 is TGCAGTGCTAAGAAATTAGATACGCAGTATTTT. Translation gives CSAKKLDTQYF.

The CDR3 DNA reads as TGTGCCAGCCGCCGGGCCGATACCAACTACGAGCAGTACTTC. It is translated as CASRRADTNYEQYF. The V and J genes are TRBV19 and TRBJ2-7; D is unresolved. The V gene's germline CDR1 is LNHDA and CDR2 SQIVND (reference sequence). The CDR3 covers 14 residues. V lost 9 bases and J lost 3, with 18 bases in between.

This clonotype was counted a single time. CDR3 in amino acids: CASSARQNDQETQYF. The CDR3 DNA follows: TGTGCCAGCAGTGCGAGGCAGAACGACCAAGAGACCCAGTACTTC. The chain recombines TRBV2 with TRBJ2-5; D ambiguous. Germline V gene data show CDR1 as SNHLY and CDR2 as FYNNEI. The CDR3 loop spans 15 amino acids. Deletions cut 4 bases from V and 0 bases from J, with 12 bases between.

Ten or more counts support this clonotype. The V gene is TRBV30, the J gene TRBJ1-5, with 7 bases lining up with TRBD1. The germline V gene encodes CDR1 GTSNPN and CDR2 SVGIG (reference sequence). The V and J ends lost 5 bases and 5 bases, in that order; junction bases with no gene match: 6. The CDR3 loop spans 13 amino acids. CDR3 nucleotides: TGTGCCTGGGCGACAGGGAGAGATCAGCCCCAGCATTTT. Its translation: CAWATGRDQPQHF.

This clonotype was recorded many times. In DNA form, the CDR3 reads TGTGCCAGTAGTATTCAGCCGACTGGCGAGCAGTACTTC. As protein: CASSIQPTGEQYF. The chain combines TRBV19 with TRBJ2-7, with unresolved D. Germline CDR1 and CDR2: LNHDA and SQIVND (reference sequence). This CDR3 contains 13 residues. V lost 3 bases, J lost 6 bases, and 12 bases lay in between.

Many counts were recorded for this clonotype. The CDR3 sequence is CASRTIQLGGRDYGYTF. The CDR3 nucleotides are TGTGCCAGTCGCACGATCCAACTAGGGGGCCGGGACTATGGCTACACCTTC. The rearrangement joins TRBV19 to TRBJ1-2, with 7 bases fitting TRBD1. The CDR3 extends over 17 amino acids. V was pared by 8 bases and J by 3 bases, with 18 bases of the junction left unmatched. Germline V gene data show CDR1 as LNHDA and CDR2 as SQIVND (reference sequence).

The chain has TRBV12-3 or TRBV12-4 and TRBJ2-7; the match to TRBD1 covers 8 bases. This CDR3 region has 15 residues. V was clipped by 8 bases and J by 2 bases; unmatched bases: 11. CDR3 protein: CASGTQGALTYEQYF. CDR3 DNA sequence: TGTGCCAGCGGTACCCAGGGGGCTTTGACCTACGAGCAGTACTTC.

The J gene is TRBJ2-3, the V gene TRBV5-5; D uncertain. CDR1 is SGHKS, CDR2 YYEKEE, per germline (reference sequence). The CDR3 runs to 13 residues. V lost 0 bases, J lost 8 bases, and 10 bases lay in between. CDR3 nucleotides: TGTGCCAGCAGCTTGGAAGAATTCGGTACGCAGTATTTT. Translating gives CASSLEEFGTQYF.

This clonotype was observed at least ten times. The chain couples TRBV11-3 to TRBJ2-7; D possibly corresponds to TRBD1 (5 bases). Trimming removed 1 base from V and 7 bases from J, with 11 bases in between. Germline V CDR1 and CDR2: SGHNT, YENEEA. The CDR3 has 13 residues. The CDR3 DNA reads TGTGCCAGCAGCTTAGGCAGGGCGGAGGAGCAGTACTTC. Residues: CASSLGRAEEQYF.

V usage is TRBV5-4 and J usage is TRBJ2-3, with D possibly being TRBD1 or TRBD2 (6 bases each). The V gene's germline CDR1 is SGHNT and CDR2 YYREEE (reference sequence). CDR3 length equals 15 residues. V shed 4 bases and J shed 2 bases, with 14 bases lying between them. CDR3 in amino acids: CASSNAPGATDTQYF. CDR3 DNA sequence: TGTGCCAGCAGCAACGCCCCGGGGGCCACAGATACGCAGTATTTT.

Ten or more counts support this clonotype. J is TRBJ1-5 and V is TRBV11-2; D is uncertain. Germline V lookup: CDR1 SGHAT, CDR2 FQNNGV. The ends were cut back, 5 bases at V and 3 bases at J, with 8 bases in the middle. The CDR3 runs to 13 residues. The CDR3 bases are TGTGCCAGCAGCGTCGGACTCAATCAGCCCCAGCATTTT. Its translation is CASSVGLNQPQHF.

Many counts were recorded for this clonotype. The chain is built from TRBV20-1 and TRBJ2-7, with 13 positions matching TRBD2. V was clipped by 8 bases and J by 3 bases; unmatched bases: 7. Looked up from germline, CDR1 is DFQATT and CDR2 is SNEGSKA (reference sequence). The CDR3 runs 14 residues. The CDR3 nucleotides read TGCAGTACCGGGACTAGCGGGGTTCTCTACGAGCAGTACTTC. Translation gives CSTGTSGVLYEQYF.

The chain joins TRBV3-1 to TRBJ2-5; 8 bases match TRBD1. The V gene's germline CDR1 is LGHDT and CDR2 YNNKEL (reference sequence). Losses at the gene ends were 11 bases for V and 4 bases for J; bases not matched to a gene: 18. This CDR3 region has 16 residues. Written as DNA, the CDR3 is TGTGCCGCCCATGGGACAGGAGGAGGAGTCGGAGAGACCCAGTACTTC. Residues: CAAHGTGGGVGETQYF.